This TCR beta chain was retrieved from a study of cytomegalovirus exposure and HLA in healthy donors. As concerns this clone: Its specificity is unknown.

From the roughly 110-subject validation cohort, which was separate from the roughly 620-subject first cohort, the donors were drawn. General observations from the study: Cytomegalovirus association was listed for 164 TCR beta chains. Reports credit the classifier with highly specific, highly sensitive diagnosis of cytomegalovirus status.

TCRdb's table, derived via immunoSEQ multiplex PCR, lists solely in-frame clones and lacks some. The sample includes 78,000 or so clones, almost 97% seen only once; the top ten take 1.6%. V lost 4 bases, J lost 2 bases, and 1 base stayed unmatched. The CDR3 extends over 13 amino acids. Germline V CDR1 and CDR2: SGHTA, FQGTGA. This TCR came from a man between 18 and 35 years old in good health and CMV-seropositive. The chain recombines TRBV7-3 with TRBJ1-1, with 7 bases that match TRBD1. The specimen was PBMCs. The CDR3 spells CASSWDSNTEAFF. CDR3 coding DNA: TGTGCCAGCAGCTGGGACAGTAACACTGAAGCTTTCTTT.